These 25 T cell receptor beta chains originate from one sample sequenced in a study of T cells in Graves' hyperthyroidism and ophthalmopathy. TCR beta CDR3 regions were amplified from RNA. First-round RT-PCR targeting the TCR CDR3 was performed with the HTBI primer set. TCRdb called the multiplex PCR reads again in MiXCR, with one record for every CDR3 protein. The table records 490,000 or so distinct CDR3 sequences, 46% of them present only once. The sample consisted of peripheral blood or thyroid tissue (not recorded which). The receptors were sampled from an adult woman with Graves' disease, either hyperthyroidism or ophthalmopathy (not recorded which).

V gene TRBV7-9 combines with J gene TRBJ2-7; 8 bases match TRBD1. Germline CDR1 and CDR2: SEHNR and FQNEAQ (reference sequence). Trimming removed 5 bases from V and 3 bases from J; junction bases left unmatched: 9. CDR3 size: 15 residues. The CDR3, as DNA: TGTGCCAGCAGCCCCCCAAGGACAGGGATCTACGAGCAGTACTTC. It translates to CASSPPRTGIYEQYF.

V gene TRBV6-1 combines with J gene TRBJ2-7; the D is unclear. CDR3 length: 12 amino acids. Germline loops: CDR1 MNHNS, CDR2 SASEGT. V lost 6 bases and J 0 bases, leaving 6 bases between the germline ends. The CDR3 is CASRKNSYEQYF. The DNA of the CDR3 is TGTGCCAGCAGAAAGAACTCCTACGAGCAGTACTTC.

V gene TRBV24-1 combines with J gene TRBJ2-5; D call uncertain. The CDR3 runs to 14 residues. V was pared by 5 bases and J by 3 bases, with 12 bases between. Germline lookup yields CDR1 KGHDR and CDR2 SFDVKD. CDR3 sequence (DNA): TGTGCCACCAGTGCTAGAGGCGTGGAAGAGACCCAGTACTTC. This translates into CATSARGVEETQYF.

This clonotype showed up many times. The chain is built from TRBV10-3 and TRBJ2-2; the match to TRBD2 covers 9 bases. The CDR3 extends over 14 amino acids. Germline lookup yields CDR1 ENHRY and CDR2 SYGVKD. V was clipped by 10 bases and J by 5 bases; unmatched bases: 8. CDR3 DNA: TGTGCCAGCATAGCGGGAGCCGGAACCGGGGAGCTGTTTTTT. It translates to CASIAGAGTGELFF.

In this sample, this clonotype turned up many times. The rearrangement joins TRBV20-1 to TRBJ1-2; TRBD1 agrees at 11 bases. The CDR3 sequence is 13 residues long. The ends lost 6 bases at V and 2 bases at J; junction bases unmatched: 2. Germline V gives CDR1 DFQATT, CDR2 SNEGSKA (reference sequence). The CDR3 spells CSAGQGANYGYTF. CDR3 in DNA: TGCAGTGCCGGACAGGGGGCAAACTATGGCTACACCTTC.

This clonotype was seen more than once but under ten times. V is TRBV6-1 and J is TRBJ1-2; D is ambiguous. V was clipped by 0 bases and J by 14 bases, with 16 bases between them. CDR1 MNHNS and CDR2 SASEGT come from the germline V gene. This CDR3 spans 13 amino acids. The CDR3 nucleotides are TGTGCCAGCAGTGAAGCATTGGCAGCCATGGGTACCTTC. Translation: CASSEALAAMGTF.

The J gene is TRBJ2-5, the V gene TRBV20-1; 11 bases map to TRBD2. This CDR3 contains 14 residues. J gave up 5 bases and V 4 bases, and 6 bases lay outside the gene matches. Looked up from germline, CDR1 is DFQATT and CDR2 is SNEGSKA (reference sequence). CDR3 residues: CSAIAGGPGETQYF. In DNA form, the CDR3 reads TGCAGTGCTATAGCGGGAGGGCCAGGGGAGACCCAGTACTTC.

V and J are TRBV10-3 and TRBJ1-4; TRBD1 aligns across 7 bases. CDR3 length: 13 amino acids. V was clipped by 10 bases and J by 7 bases; unmatched bases: 9. Germline CDR1 ENHRY, CDR2 SYGVKD. CDR3 nucleotides: TGTGCCACCAGGACAGGTGGGACTGAAAAACTGTTTTTT. This gives the protein CATRTGGTEKLFF.

This clonotype has ten or more counts. The gene calls are TRBV2 and TRBJ2-7; possibly TRBD1 for D (6 bases). The CDR3 contains 15 residues. Trimming left V 3 bases short and J 0 bases short, with 12 bases between. CDR1 and CDR2 (germline): SNHLY, FYNNEI. This CDR3 reads CASSEVGGNSYEQYF. CDR3 DNA sequence: TGTGCCAGCAGTGAGGTAGGGGGAAACTCCTACGAGCAGTACTTC. Filled out from reference TRBV2 and TRBJ2-7, the complete variable domain reads EPEVTQTPSHQVTQMGQEVILRCVPISNHLYFYWYRQILGQKVEFLVSFYNNEISEKSEIFDDQFSVERPDGSNFTLKIRSTKLEDSAMYFCASSEVGGNSYEQYFGPGTRLTVT.

This chain uses TRBV10-3 with TRBJ1-1; TRBD1 aligns across 9 bases. This CDR3 comprises 12 residues. Germline V gene lookup returns CDR1 ENHRY and CDR2 SYGVKD. Unmatched junction bases numbered 7, after V lost 3 bases and J lost 14 bases. This chain's CDR3 is CAISESDRGFFF. CDR3 DNA sequence: TGTGCCATCAGTGAATCTGACAGGGGGTTCTTCTTT.

This clonotype has only a few counts. V and J are TRBV2 and TRBJ1-5, with TRBD1 matching over 8 bases. The CDR3 sequence is 14 residues long. V shed 3 bases, J shed 7 bases, and the junction held 5 bases outside the gene matches. Germline loops: CDR1 SNHLY, CDR2 FYNNEI. DNA for the CDR3: TGTGCCAGCAGTGACGGGACAGGCGGCCAGCCCCAGCATTTT. Its translation is CASSDGTGGQPQHF. Looking up the rest from reference TRBV2 and TRBJ1-5 gives the full variable domain: EPEVTQTPSHQVTQMGQEVILRCVPISNHLYFYWYRQILGQKVEFLVSFYNNEISEKSEIFDDQFSVERPDGSNFTLKIRSTKLEDSAMYFCASSDGTGGQPQHFGDGTRLSIL.

The chain uses TRBV7-6 and TRBJ1-6; the D is unclear. In germline, CDR1 is SGHVS, CDR2 FNYEAQ. This CDR3 has 15 amino acids. Trimming cost V 5 bases and J 9 bases, with 17 bases left between them. The CDR3 loop is CASSLEFNSGSPLHF. As DNA, the CDR3 is TGTGCCAGCAGCCTGGAATTTAATTCAGGTTCACCCCTCCACTTT.

This clonotype was seen ten or more times. The chain is built from TRBV24-1 and TRBJ1-2; maybe TRBD1 (5 bases). Germline-derived CDR1 and CDR2 are KGHDR and SFDVKD. The CDR3 length is 16 residues. Deletions cut 1 base from V and 5 bases from J, with 16 bases between. CDR3: CATSDFGRGIGYGYTF. In DNA, the CDR3 is TGTGCCACCAGTGATTTCGGGAGGGGCATCGGATATGGCTACACCTTC.

This clonotype came up many times. This chain connects TRBV12-5 to TRBJ1-1; possibly TRBD1 for D (5 bases). V was pared by 7 bases and J by 5 bases, with 14 bases between. The CDR3 consists of 13 residues. The germline gives CDR1 LGHNT, CDR2 FRNRAP. The CDR3: CASALRVGTEAFF. As DNA, the CDR3 is TGTGCTAGTGCCCTCAGGGTTGGTACTGAAGCTTTCTTT.

In its sample, this clonotype was seen many times. The chain uses TRBV19 and TRBJ1-1, with TRBD1 matching 12 bases. The trim removed 7 bases at V and 2 bases at J, leaving 5 bases unmatched. Germline V gene lookup returns CDR1 LNHDA and CDR2 SQIVND (reference sequence). The CDR3 is made up of 15 amino acids. The CDR3 nucleotides read TGTGCCAGTATGGGGACAGGGGGCCTTAACACTGAAGCTTTCTTT. Translation: CASMGTGGLNTEAFF.

With regard to this clonotype: The junction differs from germline at one of its ends, possibly a read error. The chain links TRBV24-1 to TRBJ1-4; D gene uncertain. The germline V gene has CDR1 KGHDR and CDR2 SFDVKD. CDR3 length equals 16 residues. The CDR3 is CATSGLSEKGGEKLFF. The DNA for the CDR3 is TGTGCCACCAGTGGTTTGTCTGAAAAGGGCGGTGAAAAACTGTTTTTT.

The gene calls are TRBV29-1 and TRBJ1-4; TRBD1 might be the D (6 bases). The V gene lost 6 bases and the J gene lost 0 bases, with 11 bases spanning the gap. Germline-derived CDR1 and CDR2 are SQVTM and ANQGSEA. The CDR3 is 14 residues long. The CDR3 nucleotides are TGCAGCGTGATATCAGGGGCAACTAATGAAAAACTGTTTTTT. The encoded protein is CSVISGATNEKLFF.

This clonotype has more than one count but fewer than ten. The chain joins TRBV7-9 to TRBJ2-7; 7 bases agree with TRBD1. From germline, CDR1 is SEHNR and CDR2 FQNEAQ (reference sequence). The CDR3 has 14 residues. Trimming removed 5 bases from V and 2 bases from J; junction bases left unmatched: 6. CDR3 loop: CASSLGQNPYEQYF. The CDR3 bases are TGTGCCAGCAGCCTGGGACAGAATCCCTACGAGCAGTACTTC.

Many counts were recorded for this clonotype. This chain joins TRBV5-5 and TRBJ2-7, with TRBD1 as a possible D gene (5 bases). Germline CDR1 and CDR2: SGHKS and YYEKEE (reference sequence). Trimming removed 3 bases at V and 7 bases at J, with 8 bases between. There are 11 residues in the CDR3. The CDR3 protein is CASSSGSEQYF. The CDR3 nucleotides read TGTGCCAGCAGCTCAGGGTCGGAGCAGTACTTC. The full variable domain, in which reference TRBV5-5 and TRBJ2-7 provide the parts outside the CDR3, is DAGVTQSPTHLIKTRGQQVTLRCSPISGHKSVSWYQQVLGQGPQFIFQYYEKEERGRGNFPDRFSARQFPNYSSELNVNALLLGDSALYLCASSSGSEQYFGPGTRLTVT.

Here the CDR3 reads CASSNLGGYVEQYF. As DNA, the CDR3 is TGTGCCAGTAGTAACCTAGGGGGCTACGTCGAGCAGTACTTC. The chain joins TRBV19 to TRBJ2-7; 7 bases agree with TRBD1. The CDR3 runs 14 residues. The junction had 9 bases not matched to a gene; V was cut back by 4 bases and J by 6 bases. Germline CDR1 and CDR2: LNHDA and SQIVND (reference sequence).

This clonotype was detected only once. The rearrangement uses TRBV29-1 and TRBJ2-1; no reliable D call. The CDR3 runs to 12 residues. CDR1 is SQVTM, CDR2 ANQGSEA, per germline. V lost 4 bases and J lost 5, with 9 bases in between. The CDR3 protein is CSVGHFDNEQFF. The CDR3 DNA reads TGCAGCGTTGGACATTTCGACAATGAGCAGTTCTTC.

The V call is TRBV7-9, the J call TRBJ1-1; D is undetermined. This CDR3 is built from 13 residues. V gave up 8 bases and J gave up 2 bases, with 12 bases separating them. Germline loops: CDR1 SEHNR, CDR2 FQNEAQ (reference sequence). CDR3 amino acids: CASLSQSNTEAFF. Written as DNA, the CDR3 is TGTGCCAGCCTGAGCCAGTCAAACACTGAAGCTTTCTTT. The complete variable domain, with remaining parts taken from reference TRBV7-9 and TRBJ1-1, reads DTGVSQNPRHKITKRGQNVTFRCDPISEHNRLYWYRQTLGQGPEFLTYFQNEAQLEKSRLLSDRFSAERPKGSFSTLEIQRTEQGDSAMYLCASLSQSNTEAFFGQGTRLTVV.

In this sample, this clonotype turned up many times. An end of the junction does not agree with germline; a read error may underlie this. V is TRBV29-1 and J is TRBJ2-5, with D perhaps matching TRBD1 (6 bases). CDR1 SQVTM and CDR2 ANQGSEA come from the germline V gene. The CDR3 sequence is 14 residues long. For the CDR3, the DNA is TGCAGCGCCGCTCCGGGACAAGCCAGAGAGGCCCAGTACTTC. Its translation is CSAAPGQAREAQYF. Variable domain in full (rest from reference TRBV29-1 and TRBJ2-5): SAVISQKPSRDICQRGTSLTIQCQVDSQVTMMFWYRQQPGQSLTLIATANQGSEATYESGFVIDKFPISRPNLTFSTLTVSNMSPEDSSIYLCSAAPGQAREAQYFGPGTRLLVL.

V is TRBV6-5 and J is TRBJ1-5; TRBD1 is a possible D gene (5 bases). CDR1 is MNHEY and CDR2 is SVGAGI in the germline V gene. The CDR3 length is 13 residues. V lost 5 bases and J 4 bases, leaving 9 bases between the germline ends. The DNA of the CDR3 is TGTGCCAGCAGTCCATGGGGGAATCAGCCCCAGCATTTT. Its protein is CASSPWGNQPQHF.

The V call is TRBV10-3, the J call TRBJ1-5; 7 bases are a match to TRBD1. V gave up 10 bases and J gave up 4 bases; unmatched junction bases: 13. The CDR3 spans 15 residues. CDR1 and CDR2 from the germline V gene are ENHRY and SYGVKD. The CDR3 protein is CASSRADRTNQPQHF. Here the CDR3 DNA reads TGTGCCAGCAGCCGAGCGGACAGGACAAATCAGCCCCAGCATTTT.